This TCR beta chain appears in the sequencing data of a study of T cell responses to AZD1222 COVID-19 vaccine. Findings and caveats of the study: White British ancestry dominated among donors, who included more females, and clonal diversity was possibly underestimated. Spike-specific TCR depth and breadth grew after two AZD1222 doses. Reportedly, nearly half the spike-specific TCRs target unmutated variant regions.

For this clone: Its antigen remains unidentified. Other DNA sequences within the sample encode an identical CDR3.

Assay used: immunoSEQ multiplex PCR; TCRdb lists only in-frame clones, some missing. The data contain 95,000 to 100,000 clones, approximately 84% of them singletons. Trimming stripped 4 bases from V and 0 bases from J, with 11 bases between. The CDR3 length is 14 residues. Germline V CDR1 and CDR2: SGHRS, YFSETQ. The specimen was peripheral blood, collected 28 days after the second AZD1222 dose. J is TRBJ2-7 and V is TRBV5-1, with D perhaps matching TRBD1 (6 bases). The TCR originated in an adult who received the AZD1222 COVID-19 vaccine. CDR3 in amino acids: CASSLGQSSYEQYF. The CDR3 DNA follows: TGCGCCAGCAGCCTAGGACAGAGCTCCTACGAGCAGTACTTC.